This T cell receptor beta chain was observed in a study of T cell repertoires in cytomegalovirus infection. The CDR3 is made up of 14 amino acids. V lost 0 bases to trimming and J lost 5 bases, with 9 bases between them. In TCRdb, the reads were re-called with MiXCR into one record per CDR3 protein. The sample yields just over 450,000 distinct CDR3 sequences, roughly 42% seen once. This clonotype has only a few counts. Its antigen is still unknown. This receptor was taken from a human donor in good health (CMV status not recorded). Some clones in this sample may be carry-over from other donors' samples. This chain uses TRBV12-3 or TRBV12-4 with TRBJ2-3, with a possible D match to TRBD2 (6 bases). This material consisted of cultured PBMCs, taken from culture after CMV antigen stimulation. CDR3 DNA: TGTGCCAGCAGTTTAGCCGGGGGAAGAGATACGCAGTATTTT. Translated, it gives CASSLAGGRDTQYF.